This T cell receptor beta chain was sequenced in a study of blood T cell repertoires in COVID-19. The overall study: Both acute and convalescent COVID-19 samples were obtained from the United States, Italy and Spain. Sources were T cells, B-cell-depleted T cells, or PBMCs; the material itself was cDNA or gDNA.

Authors' analysis steps: Researchers report that nucleated cell counts were estimated from reference gene primer amplification. Assay: immunoSEQ multiplex PCR; the TCRdb copy retains only in-frame clones and omits some. V and J calls and clone size are copied from that table; D and trimming were computed from the DNA. Here the sample spans 75,000 to 100,000 clones, about 89% being singletons. This CDR3 is built from 14 residues. V was trimmed by 5 bases and J by 1 base, leaving 11 bases between them. The V gene's germline CDR1 is LNHDA and CDR2 SQIVND (reference sequence). The chain links TRBV19 to TRBJ1-1; D is unresolved. The source material was peripheral blood. This clonotype was sampled from a human donor with acute or convalescent COVID-19. The donor label of this sample is uncertain. This CDR3 reads CASSASRWNTEAFF. As DNA, the CDR3 is TGTGCCAGTAGTGCTAGCAGATGGAACACTGAAGCTTTCTTT. The full variable domain, its missing parts supplied by reference TRBV19 and TRBJ1-1, is DGGITQSPKYLFRKEGQNVTLSCEQNLNHDAMYWYRQDPGQGLRLIYYSQIVNDFQKGDIAEGYSVSREKKESFPLTVTSAQKNPTAFYLCASSASRWNTEAFFGQGTRLTVV.